Listed here is a single T cell receptor beta chain. This clone was detected only a few times. The antigen it binds to is not known. Base qualities are not at hand, and no much larger clone is one base apart. This record comes from a study of cytomegalovirus exposure and HLA in healthy donors (dated by TCRdb to between 2016 and 2019). Concerning the study at large: According to an earlier analysis of 587 of the donors, some 170 million T cells yielded 95 million to 140 million unique TCR beta sequences and 276 Gb of sequence data. An early release that covered 640 HLA-typed donors contained 250 to 350 gigabases of sequencing data and around 80 million unique TCR sequences. Among the roughly 400 genotyped donors, about 83% belonged to the genetic ancestry cluster associated with self-reported Caucasian donors. The study aimed to test whether signatures of past pathogen exposure could be identified by cataloging public T cell receptors. The study used immunosequencing to profile the T cell repertoires of several hundred subjects and linked those repertoires to cytomegalovirus serostatus. Besides the first cohort of 550 to 750 subjects, a separate validation cohort made up of 120 or so different subjects was used. The study combined high-throughput TCR immunosequencing, statistical association of individual TCRs with disease status, and machine learning to predict cytomegalovirus infection status. A later analysis re-examined previously published TCR beta repertoires from over 500 donors and added high-resolution HLA genotyping to investigate patterns of TCR occurrence. Rather than using new phenotypic data, the later analysis identified candidate immune exposures from TCR beta sequences and from how often those sequences occurred across donors. In an earlier analysis of 500 to 650 of the donors, high-throughput TCR beta sequencing was used to judge whether each TCR beta V gene segment behaved as functional or pseudogenic. Alongside the repertoire data, information on donor age, sex, ethnicity and CMV serostatus was compiled. A later genetic analysis took genome-wide SNP genotypes for about 55% of the roughly 670 donors and used that subset as a discovery cohort. All discovery cohort repertoires had been generated using a single sequencing platform. HLA typing covered class I and class II loci at four-digit resolution. Typing coverage varied by locus: about 620-640 donors for A, B, C, DRB1 and DQB1; roughly 500 for DQA1; more than 600 for DPA1; 400 to 480 for DPB1. Several DR-DQ haplotypes were treated as single units for association and clustering because of strong linkage in the cohort. Across approximately 420 genotyped donors of the cohort, an average of roughly 200,000 unique TCR beta nucleotide sequences per donor were sequenced, and 15% to 20% of those sequences were non-productive.

Overall results and qualifications from the work: A further reported finding was that TCR beta sequences accurately predicted the HLA-A and HLA-B alleles for most subjects in the first cohort. When HLA alleles, especially DR and DQ, strongly co-occurred, attributing TCR associations to individual alleles was difficult. Correlated functional status among segregating V segments might reflect linkage disequilibrium, but an unknown experimental factor could not be ruled out. In an earlier analysis of about 550 of the donors, most TCR beta V segments were observed in productive rearrangements about 87% or about 30% of the time, broadly matching IMGT annotations. Sequencing depth was assumed to be roughly uniform across donors in the presence/absence analyses, though that assumption may not hold. Compared with equally common non-associated chains, HLA-associated TCR beta chains in a later analysis were more clonally expanded and had lower generation probabilities. Because counts were too low, about 18 rarely observed V segments, including chromosome 9 orphons, were excluded from the earlier analysis of fewer than 650 of the donors. The study gave a list of under 200 TCR beta chains associated with cytomegalovirus. The authors suggested that the approach could potentially be extended to other disease states and immunological phenotypes. The cohort was sequenced for TCR beta chains only, and without alpha or paired-chain data the features that could be detected were limited. According to a later genetic analysis, donors in an Asian-associated ancestry cluster had fewer N-insertions in productive TCRs than the roughly 700-donor mean. A few of the identified cytomegalovirus-associated TCR beta chains were confirmed in vitro to be specific for cytomegalovirus antigens. Several of the top co-occurrence clusters appeared to be linked to parvovirus B19, influenza, CMV and Epstein-Barr virus, according to a later analysis. A later genetic analysis associated a missense DCLRE1C variant with V-gene and J-gene trimming of TCR beta chains, and an independent cohort replicated the association. At a false discovery rate of 0.05, a later analysis linked 16,951 TCR beta sequences to specific HLA alleles. According to a later analysis, TCR association rates differed among HLA loci, with DRB1 alleles showing the most associated TCRs and HLA-C alleles showing the fewest. Immune exposure information for the cohort was limited to CMV serostatus. A group of highly shared sequence variants was considered likely to be a technical artifact of the sequencing pipeline. Because HLA typing was missing for some donors at each locus, association tests included only the typed subset. While some public TCRs were present in many individuals, most TCR sequences turned up only very rarely across donors. In both the original and validation cohorts, the classifier was reported to diagnose cytomegalovirus status with high specificity and sensitivity. A later analysis found that most CMV-associated TCR beta chains appeared HLA-restricted, with HLA associations seemingly driven largely by CMV exposure.

Receptor amplification or capture employed the immunoSEQ multiplex PCR assay. For the multiplex PCR, a mixture combining 60 forward primers for TCR Vbeta segments and 13 reverse primers for TCR Jbeta segments was used. The CDR3 region of rearranged TCR beta genes was amplified from genomic DNA with a multiplex PCR assay. The amplified TCR beta libraries were sequenced on the Illumina HiSeq System as 87-base-pair reads. The study's own analysis went as follows. Across the 700 or so repertoires, a later analysis counted 60 million to 90 million unique TCR beta chains, roughly 11 million of which were shared by at least two donors. To remove PCR and sequencing errors, raw reads were error-corrected and collapsed into unique sequences using a nearest-neighbor algorithm that merged closely related sequences. Alignment of CDR3 sequences to IMGT reference sequences was used to assign V, D and J gene segments. Each retained sequence needed at least a six-nucleotide match to both a V gene segment and a J gene segment. Rearrangements were classified as productive when the CDR3 lacked stop codons and remained in frame with V and J, and all other rearrangements were classified as non-productive. Following IMGT convention, CDR3 was defined as the stretch from the second conserved V-encoded cysteine up to the conserved J-encoded phenylalanine. The earlier analysis of about 610 of the donors excluded any sequence lacking an unambiguous match to a single V gene segment. In an earlier analysis of roughly 600 of the donors, a V segment was called functional when productive rearrangements were above 56.7%, and segregating when the standard deviation between donors exceeded 5%. To diagnose cytomegalovirus status from the catalog of TCR beta chain sequences, a statistical classification framework was built. V and J gene assignment, in a later analysis, came from comparing TCR nucleotide sequences with IMGT/GENE-DB human TR gene sequences. Using the TCRdist pipeline, a later analysis assigned CDR3 sequences along with most-parsimonious VDJ recombination scenarios. A later analysis defined each TCR beta chain by its CDR3 amino acid sequence plus V-gene family, and excluded reads lacking a unique V-gene family. As a way to deal with suspected cross-contamination and a sequencing artifact, a later analysis dropped approximately 570 nucleotide sequences that were highly shared and had low generation probability. In a later analysis, a clonal expansion index was calculated for each public chain from normalized within-repertoire ranks of inferred template counts. In a later analysis, generation probabilities were computed with a VDJ recombination model fitted to out-of-frame rearrangements, and the resulting probabilities were checked against IGoR. Hypergeometric tests were used in a later analysis to score TCR-TCR, TCR-HLA and TCR-CMV co-occurrence, with a repertoire-size bias correction applied to the TCR pairs. In a later analysis, false discovery rates were estimated by permuting HLA or CMV assignments 20 times. In a later analysis, co-occurring TCRs were grouped using DBSCAN, and TCRdist sequence similarity was added for clustering within HLA-allele-positive subsets. For co-occurrence clustering, repertoires with fewer than 30,000 or more than 120,000 public chains were excluded, along with roughly five repertoires with anomalous nucleotide sharing. Here the immuneACCESS table is served through TCRdb, limited to in-frame sequences with V and J called. Missing clones are a known gap in these copies; in checked studies unresolved V genes cover under half, and the rest lacks a known reason. The DNA gave D and trimming, while V, J and clone size come from that table. The sample includes around 150,000 clones, with 82% observed a single time. The ten top clones hold 0.96% of the sample.

The cohort was made up of about 670 healthy bone marrow donors. At the time of sampling, every cohort member was nominally healthy, though immune exposures that went unrecorded were likely present. The donor tested CMV seropositive, placing the donor among the 250 to 300 seropositive members of the cohort. Each donor provided a peripheral blood sample, and peripheral blood mononuclear cells were used for TCR beta sequencing. Genomic DNA was extracted from the blood cell samples with the Qiagen DNeasy Blood Extraction Kit. This TCR came from a girl aged 2 to 9 in good health and CMV-seropositive. Sequences were obtained from PBMCs.

The DNA sequence is TGTGCCTGGAGTGGACTATCCCTCAATGAGCAGTTCTTC. This gives the protein CAWSGLSLNEQFF. The chain is made from TRBV30 and TRBJ2-1, with TRBD2 perhaps the D gene, on 5 matching bases. CDR1 GTSNPN and CDR2 SVGIG were looked up in the germline V gene (reference sequence). The CDR3, cysteine through phenylalanine, is 13 amino acids long. Left in the record is the CDR3 DNA by itself, 39 bases read in frame from the first base. Deletion took 1 base off V and 6 bases off J, with a span of 10 bases between the germline ends.